These 6 T cell receptor beta chains originate from one sample sequenced in a study of CD8 T cells in ankylosing spondylitis. Study-level points and caveats: Ankylosing spondylitis blood appeared to be characterized by a TCR beta motif of under ten highly homologous variants.

TCRdb used MiXCR to reprocess the 5' RACE reads, holding one entry per CDR3 protein. The repertoire includes over 400,000 distinct CDR3 sequences, approximately 26% of them detected once, and 0.89% sits in the top ten. For these receptors, no antigen is known. The sample consisted of blood, either unsorted or a sorted T cell fraction (not recorded which). The receptors originated from a male donor with ankylosing spondylitis.

This chain joins TRBV18 and TRBJ2-4, with 12 bases that match TRBD2. This CDR3 has 13 residues. Germline CDR1 and CDR2: KGHSH and LQKENI. With V trimmed by 6 bases and J by 8 bases, 2 bases remained unmatched. CDR3 coding DNA: TGTGCCAGCTCGCCTAGCGGGAGGGACATTCAGTACTTC. It specifies CASSPSGRDIQYF.

A note on this clonotype: One base away lies a much larger clone, so this may be a sequencing read error. No conserved phenylalanine or tryptophan is present at the end of the CDR3, so a read error is the likely explanation. V is TRBV6-5 and J is TRBJ1-6; D possibly corresponds to TRBD1 (5 bases). The V and J ends lost 4 bases and 4 bases respectively, with 8 bases between them. CDR1 is MNHEY and CDR2 is SVGAGI in the germline V gene. This CDR3 comprises 14 residues. For the CDR3, the DNA is TGTGCCAGCAGTTTGACAGAATATAATTCACCCCTCCACTTA. Its translation is CASSLTEYNSPLHL.

The V gene is TRBV20-1, the J gene TRBJ2-1; possibly TRBD2 for D (6 bases). Germline V gene sequence: CDR1 DFQATT, CDR2 SNEGSKA (reference sequence). The CDR3 is made up of 15 amino acids. V dropped 2 bases and J dropped 5 bases, with 16 bases sitting between them. In nucleotides, the CDR3 is TGCAGTGCTAGACGGGGGAAGGGAGCCGACAATGAGCAGTTCTTC. This encodes CSARRGKGADNEQFF.

The V and J genes are TRBV12-3 or TRBV12-4 and TRBJ1-2; no clear D. The CDR3 runs to 13 residues. V lost 6 bases, J lost 0 bases, and 8 bases lay in between. CDR3 nucleotides: TGTGCCAGCAGACAGAAAGCTAACTATGGCTACACCTTC. Amino acid sequence: CASRQKANYGYTF.

The chain is built from TRBV7-2 and TRBJ2-7; 7 bases map to TRBD2. The J segment lost 6 bases and the V segment lost 5 bases, leaving 4 bases of the junction unmatched. CDR3 length equals 12 residues. CDR1 and CDR2 (germline): SGHTA, FQGNSA. CDR3 coding DNA: TGTGCCAGCAGCCGGGACTACCGCGAGCAGTACTTC. Its protein product is CASSRDYREQYF.

The gene calls are TRBV5-1 and TRBJ2-7; TRBD2 might be the D (5 bases). Germline CDR1 is SGHRS and CDR2 is YFSETQ. V lost 1 base to trimming and J lost 3 bases, with 14 bases between them. The CDR3 length is 15 residues. CDR3 in amino acids: CASSLRSGGGYEQYF. In DNA form, the CDR3 reads TGCGCCAGCAGCTTGCGGTCAGGTGGAGGCTACGAGCAGTACTTC.